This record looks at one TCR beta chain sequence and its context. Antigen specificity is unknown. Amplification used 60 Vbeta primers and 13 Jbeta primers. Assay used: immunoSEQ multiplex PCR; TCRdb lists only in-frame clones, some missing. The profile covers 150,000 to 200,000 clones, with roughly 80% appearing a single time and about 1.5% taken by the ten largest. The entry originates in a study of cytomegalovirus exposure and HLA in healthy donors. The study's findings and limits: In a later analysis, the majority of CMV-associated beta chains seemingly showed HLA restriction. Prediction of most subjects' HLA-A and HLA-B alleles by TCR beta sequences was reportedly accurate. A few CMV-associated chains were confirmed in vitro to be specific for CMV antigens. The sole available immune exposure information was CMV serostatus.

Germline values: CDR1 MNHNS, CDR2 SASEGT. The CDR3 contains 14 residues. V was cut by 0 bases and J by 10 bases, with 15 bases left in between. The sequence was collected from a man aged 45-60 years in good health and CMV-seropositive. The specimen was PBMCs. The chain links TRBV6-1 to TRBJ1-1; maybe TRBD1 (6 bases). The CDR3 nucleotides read TGTGCCAGCAGTGAAGCGGCCGCGGGGGGCCGAGCTTTCTTT. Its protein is CASSEAAAGGRAFF.